This T cell receptor beta chain was found in a study of cytomegalovirus exposure and HLA in healthy donors. Broader study findings: Using the classifier, cytomegalovirus status was reportedly diagnosed with high specificity and sensitivity. CMV antigen specificity was confirmed in vitro for a few CMV-associated chains.

As to this clone: The antigen is not known.

The 120-subject validation cohort, separate from the approximately 640-subject first cohort, included the donors. The protocol was immunoSEQ multiplex PCR, while the TCRdb copy is restricted to in-frame clones and leaves out a portion. The sample consists of 200,000 or so clones, 70% to 90% of them appearing once. Trimming stripped 5 bases from V and 0 bases from J, with 17 bases between. CDR1 SEHNR and CDR2 FQNEAQ come from the germline V gene (reference sequence). The CDR3 has 17 residues. The sequenced sample was PBMCs. The clonotype originates from a woman aged 18-29 years in good health and CMV-seronegative. The chain carries TRBV7-9 and TRBJ1-3, with D hard to call. CDR3 region: CASSQYSDMSSGNTIYF. The CDR3, as DNA: TGTGCCAGCAGCCAATACTCAGACATGAGCTCTGGAAACACCATATATTTT.